This TCR beta chain is drawn from a study of cytomegalovirus exposure and HLA in healthy donors (TCRdb year 2017). About the study as a whole: The 550 to 750 repertoires of the first cohort and the 95 to 150 validation repertoires were produced on the same platform, according to a later analysis. The study aimed to test whether signatures of past pathogen exposure could be identified by cataloging public T cell receptors. In addition to the first cohort of about 650 subjects, a separate validation cohort of under 150 different subjects was used. To predict cytomegalovirus infection status, the study brought together high-throughput TCR immunosequencing, statistical association of individual TCRs with disease status, and machine learning. The full study reports these points: In both the original and validation cohorts, the classifier was reported to diagnose cytomegalovirus status with high specificity and sensitivity. Across donors, most TCR sequences were observed very rarely, whereas some public TCRs were present in many individuals. A later analysis lacked HLA typing for the validation cohort, so it scored co-occurrence in that cohort across all 110 or so repertoires. It was suggested by the authors that the approach could potentially be generalized to other disease states and immunological phenotypes. The study gave a list of 150 to 200 TCR beta chains associated with cytomegalovirus. A later analysis found that TCRs clustered in the first cohort also tended to co-occur in the 95 to 150 validation repertoires, with 94% of cluster scores above 0. In vitro tests confirmed that three of the cytomegalovirus-associated TCR beta chains recognize cytomegalovirus antigens.

The germline V end is reduced by 4 bases and the J end by 4 bases; junction bases left unmatched: 5. CDR1 and CDR2 (SGHTA, FQGNSA) derive from the germline V gene. Counted from cysteine to phenylalanine, this CDR3 has 14 amino acids. Just the 42-base CDR3 DNA is kept, in frame starting at base 1. Library creation used the immunoSEQ multiplex PCR assay. As for how the authors treated the data: A statistical classification framework was built to diagnose cytomegalovirus status from the catalog of TCR beta chain sequences. TCRdb carries this immuneACCESS record with in-frame sequences only. Its versions omit some clonotypes, under half of them owing to an unresolved V gene in the studies checked, with the rest unexplained. V and J calls and clone size are given by that table; D and trimming were obtained from the DNA. This sample comprises approximately 71,000 clones, around 93% of them detected only once. The ten largest clones capture 1% of the sample.

A note on this clone: The antigen it binds to is not known. No base qualities exist here, and no much larger clone lies one base off it.

Donors formed part of the validation cohort, which comprised about 120 subjects and was distinct from the first cohort of 666 subjects. This receptor was obtained from a woman younger than 30 in good health and CMV-seronegative. The sequenced material came from PBMCs. The chain was built from TRBV7-2 and TRBJ2-5, with 8 central nucleotides matching TRBD1. In nucleotide form, the sequence is TGTGCCAGCAGCTCACAGGGGGGCGGAGAGACCCAGTACTTC. Its protein reads: CASSSQGGGETQYF.